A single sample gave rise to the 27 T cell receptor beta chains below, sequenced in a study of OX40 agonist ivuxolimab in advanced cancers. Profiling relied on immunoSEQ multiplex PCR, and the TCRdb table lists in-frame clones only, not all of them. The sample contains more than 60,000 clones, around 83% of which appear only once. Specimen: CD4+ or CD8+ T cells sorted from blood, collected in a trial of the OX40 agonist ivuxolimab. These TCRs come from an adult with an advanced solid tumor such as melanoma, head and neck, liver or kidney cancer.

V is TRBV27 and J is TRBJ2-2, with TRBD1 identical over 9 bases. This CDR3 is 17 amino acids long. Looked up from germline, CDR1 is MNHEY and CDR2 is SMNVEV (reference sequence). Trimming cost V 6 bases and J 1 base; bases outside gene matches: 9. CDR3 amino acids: CASSPGWGQGNTGELFF. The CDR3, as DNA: TGTGCCAGCAGCCCAGGGTGGGGACAGGGGAACACCGGGGAGCTGTTTTTT.

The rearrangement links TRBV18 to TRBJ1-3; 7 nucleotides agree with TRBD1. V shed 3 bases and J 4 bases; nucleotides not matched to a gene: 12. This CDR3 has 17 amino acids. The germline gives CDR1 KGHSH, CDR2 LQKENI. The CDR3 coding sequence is TGTGCCAGCTCACCTCCACCAGGGGGTCGTTTGGGAAACACCATATATTTT. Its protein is CASSPPPGGRLGNTIYF.

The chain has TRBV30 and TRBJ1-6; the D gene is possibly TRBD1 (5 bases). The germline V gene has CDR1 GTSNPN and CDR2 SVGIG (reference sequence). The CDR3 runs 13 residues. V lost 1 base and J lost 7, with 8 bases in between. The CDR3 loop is CAWSGGTNSPLHF. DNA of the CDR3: TGTGCCTGGAGTGGCGGGACCAATTCACCCCTCCACTTT.

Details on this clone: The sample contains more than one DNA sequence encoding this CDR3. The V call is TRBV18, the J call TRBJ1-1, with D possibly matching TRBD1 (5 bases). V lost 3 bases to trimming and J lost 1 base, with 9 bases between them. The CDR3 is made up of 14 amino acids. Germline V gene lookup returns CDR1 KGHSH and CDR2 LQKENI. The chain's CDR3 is CASSPRGSNTEAFF. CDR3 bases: TGTGCCAGCTCACCCCGGGGCTCGAACACTGAAGCTTTCTTT.

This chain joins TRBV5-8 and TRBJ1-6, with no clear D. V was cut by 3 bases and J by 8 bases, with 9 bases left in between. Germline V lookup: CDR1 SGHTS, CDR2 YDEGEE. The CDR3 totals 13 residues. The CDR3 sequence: CASSYSYYSPLHF. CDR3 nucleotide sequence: TGTGCCAGCAGCTACTCGTACTATTCACCCCTCCACTTT.

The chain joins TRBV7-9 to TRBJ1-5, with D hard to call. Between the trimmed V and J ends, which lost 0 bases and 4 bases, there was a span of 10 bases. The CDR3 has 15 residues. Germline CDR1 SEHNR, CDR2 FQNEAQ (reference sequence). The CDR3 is CASSLARGGNQPQHF. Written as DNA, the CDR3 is TGTGCCAGCAGCTTAGCTCGGGGTGGGAATCAGCCCCAGCATTTT.

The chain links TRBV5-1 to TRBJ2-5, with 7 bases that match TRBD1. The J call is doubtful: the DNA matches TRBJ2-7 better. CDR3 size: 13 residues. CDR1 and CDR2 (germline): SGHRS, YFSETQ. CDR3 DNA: TGCGCCAGCAGCTTCCAGGGGGCCTACGAGCAGTACTTC. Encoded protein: CASSFQGAYEQYF.

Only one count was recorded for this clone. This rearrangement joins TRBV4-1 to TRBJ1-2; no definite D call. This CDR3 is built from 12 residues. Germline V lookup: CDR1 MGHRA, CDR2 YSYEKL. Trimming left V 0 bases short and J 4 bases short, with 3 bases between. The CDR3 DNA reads TGCGCCAGCAGCCAAGATCCCTATGGCTACACCTTC. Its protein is CASSQDPYGYTF.

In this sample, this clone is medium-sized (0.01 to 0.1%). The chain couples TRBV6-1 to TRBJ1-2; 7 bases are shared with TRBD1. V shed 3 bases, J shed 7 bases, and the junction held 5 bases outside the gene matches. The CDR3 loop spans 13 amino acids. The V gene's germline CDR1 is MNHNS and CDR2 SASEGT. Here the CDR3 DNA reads TGTGCCAGCAGTGACGGACAGGTCTTTGGCTACACCTTC. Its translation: CASSDGQVFGYTF.

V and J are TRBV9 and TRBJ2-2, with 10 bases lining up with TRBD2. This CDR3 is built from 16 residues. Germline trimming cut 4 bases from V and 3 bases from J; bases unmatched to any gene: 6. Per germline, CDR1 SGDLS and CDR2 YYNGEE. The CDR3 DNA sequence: TGTGCCAGCAGCTCCCGGACTAGCGGCTACACCGGGGAGCTGTTTTTT. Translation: CASSSRTSGYTGELFF. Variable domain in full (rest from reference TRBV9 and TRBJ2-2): DSGVTQTPKHLITATGQRVTLRCSPRSGDLSVYWYQQSLDQGLQFLIQYYNGEERAKGNILERFSAQQFPDLHSELNLSSLELGDSALYFCASSSRTSGYTGELFFGEGSRLTVL.

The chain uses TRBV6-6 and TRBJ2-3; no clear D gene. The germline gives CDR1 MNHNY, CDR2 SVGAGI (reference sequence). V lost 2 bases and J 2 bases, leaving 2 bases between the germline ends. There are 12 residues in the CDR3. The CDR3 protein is CASSYLTDTQYF. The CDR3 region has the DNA TGTGCCAGCAGTTACCTCACAGATACGCAGTATTTT.

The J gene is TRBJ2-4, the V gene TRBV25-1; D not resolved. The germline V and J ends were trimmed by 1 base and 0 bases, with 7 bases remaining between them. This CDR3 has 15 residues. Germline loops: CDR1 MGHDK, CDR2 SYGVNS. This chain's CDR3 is CASSESTLAKNIQYF. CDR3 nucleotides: TGTGCCAGCAGTGAATCCACATTAGCCAAAAACATTCAGTACTTC.

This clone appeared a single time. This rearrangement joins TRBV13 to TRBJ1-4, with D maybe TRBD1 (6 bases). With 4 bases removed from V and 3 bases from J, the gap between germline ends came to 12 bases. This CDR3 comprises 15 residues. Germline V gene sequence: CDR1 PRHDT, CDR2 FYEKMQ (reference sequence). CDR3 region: CASSWRTASNEKLFF. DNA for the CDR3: TGTGCCAGCAGCTGGAGGACAGCCTCTAATGAAAAACTGTTTTTT.

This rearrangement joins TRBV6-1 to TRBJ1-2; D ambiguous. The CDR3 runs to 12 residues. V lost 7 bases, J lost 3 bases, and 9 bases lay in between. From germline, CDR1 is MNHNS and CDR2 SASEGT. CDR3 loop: CASTALDYGYTF. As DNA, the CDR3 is TGTGCCAGCACCGCGCTGGACTATGGCTACACCTTC.

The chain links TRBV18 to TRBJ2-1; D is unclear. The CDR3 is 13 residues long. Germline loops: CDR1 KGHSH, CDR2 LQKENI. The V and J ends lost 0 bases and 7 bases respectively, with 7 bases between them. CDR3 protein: CASSPPVTNEQFF. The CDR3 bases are TGTGCCAGCTCACCACCGGTCACGAATGAGCAGTTCTTC.

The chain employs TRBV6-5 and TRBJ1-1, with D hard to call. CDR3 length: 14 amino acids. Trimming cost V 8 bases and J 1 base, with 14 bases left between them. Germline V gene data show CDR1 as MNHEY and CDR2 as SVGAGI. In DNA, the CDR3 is TGTGCCAGCTCTCGGTATTGGGGGAACACTGAAGCTTTCTTT. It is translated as CASSRYWGNTEAFF.

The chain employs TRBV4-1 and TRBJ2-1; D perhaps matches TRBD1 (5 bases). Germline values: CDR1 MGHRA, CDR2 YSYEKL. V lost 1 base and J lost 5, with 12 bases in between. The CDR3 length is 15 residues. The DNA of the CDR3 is TGCGCCAGCAGCCAAGCCACAACAGGAAACAATGAGCAGTTCTTC. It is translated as CASSQATTGNNEQFF.

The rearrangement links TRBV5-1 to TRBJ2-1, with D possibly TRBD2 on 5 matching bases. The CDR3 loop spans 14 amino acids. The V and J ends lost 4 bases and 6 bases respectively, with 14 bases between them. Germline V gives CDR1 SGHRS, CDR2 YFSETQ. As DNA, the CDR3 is TGCGCCAGCAGCCGGAGGCCCCCCACCAATGAGCAGTTCTTC. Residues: CASSRRPPTNEQFF.

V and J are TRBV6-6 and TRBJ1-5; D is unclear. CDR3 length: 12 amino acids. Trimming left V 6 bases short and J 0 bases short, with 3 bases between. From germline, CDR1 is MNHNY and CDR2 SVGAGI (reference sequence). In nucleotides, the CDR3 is TGTGCCAGCAGGGGTAGCAATCAGCCCCAGCATTTT. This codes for CASRGSNQPQHF.

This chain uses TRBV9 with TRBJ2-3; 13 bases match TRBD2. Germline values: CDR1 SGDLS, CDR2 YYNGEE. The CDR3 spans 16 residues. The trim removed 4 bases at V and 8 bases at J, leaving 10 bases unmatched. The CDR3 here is CASSSEGLAGRSTQYF. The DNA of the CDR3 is TGTGCCAGCAGCTCTGAGGGACTAGCGGGGCGTAGTACGCAGTATTTT. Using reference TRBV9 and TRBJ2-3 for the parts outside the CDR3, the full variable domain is DSGVTQTPKHLITATGQRVTLRCSPRSGDLSVYWYQQSLDQGLQFLIQYYNGEERAKGNILERFSAQQFPDLHSELNLSSLELGDSALYFCASSSEGLAGRSTQYFGPGTRLTVL.

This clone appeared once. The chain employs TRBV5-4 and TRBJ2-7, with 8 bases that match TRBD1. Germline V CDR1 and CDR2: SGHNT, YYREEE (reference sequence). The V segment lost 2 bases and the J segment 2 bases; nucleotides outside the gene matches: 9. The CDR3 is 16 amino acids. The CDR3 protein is CASSFRTGRTTYEQYF. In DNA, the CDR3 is TGTGCCAGCAGCTTCCGGACAGGGCGAACGACCTACGAGCAGTACTTC.

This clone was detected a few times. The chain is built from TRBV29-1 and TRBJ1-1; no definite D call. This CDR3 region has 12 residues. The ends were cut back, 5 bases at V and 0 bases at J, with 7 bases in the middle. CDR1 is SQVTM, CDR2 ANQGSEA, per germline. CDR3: CSVRQLNTEAFF. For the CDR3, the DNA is TGCAGCGTTAGGCAATTGAACACTGAAGCTTTCTTT.

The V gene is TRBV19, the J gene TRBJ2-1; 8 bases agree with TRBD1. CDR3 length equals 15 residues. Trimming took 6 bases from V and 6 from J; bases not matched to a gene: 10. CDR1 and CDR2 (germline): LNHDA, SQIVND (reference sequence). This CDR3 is CASREDRAIRNEQFF. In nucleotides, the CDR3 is TGTGCCAGTAGGGAGGACAGGGCGATCCGCAATGAGCAGTTCTTC.

The CDR3 loop reads CASSQTANQPQHF. DNA for the CDR3: TGTGCCAGCTCACAGACAGCGAATCAGCCCCAGCATTTT. The chain has TRBV18 and TRBJ1-5, with a possible D match to TRBD1 (5 bases). The V end was cut by 4 bases, the J end by 4 bases, with 8 bases between. CDR1 and CDR2 (germline): KGHSH, LQKENI. The CDR3 sequence is 13 residues long.

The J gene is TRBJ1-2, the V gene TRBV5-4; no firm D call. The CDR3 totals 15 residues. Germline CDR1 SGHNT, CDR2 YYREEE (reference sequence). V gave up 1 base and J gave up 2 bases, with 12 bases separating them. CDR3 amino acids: CASSLTLGSNYGYTF. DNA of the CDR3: TGTGCCAGCAGCTTGACGCTGGGTTCAAACTATGGCTACACCTTC.

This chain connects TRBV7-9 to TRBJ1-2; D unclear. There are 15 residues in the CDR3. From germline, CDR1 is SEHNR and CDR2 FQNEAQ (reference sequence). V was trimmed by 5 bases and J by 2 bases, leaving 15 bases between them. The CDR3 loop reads CASSLARLENYGYTF. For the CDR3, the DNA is TGTGCCAGCAGCCTCGCGAGGTTGGAGAACTATGGCTACACCTTC.

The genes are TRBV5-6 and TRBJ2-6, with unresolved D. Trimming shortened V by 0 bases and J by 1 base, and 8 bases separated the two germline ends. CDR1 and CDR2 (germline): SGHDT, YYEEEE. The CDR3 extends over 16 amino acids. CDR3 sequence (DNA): TGTGCCAGCAGCTTGGTTTCCCGATCTGGGGCCAACGTCCTGACTTTC. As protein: CASSLVSRSGANVLTF.